Presented here are 32 T cell receptor beta chains from one specimen sequenced in a study of T-cell reconstitution after alpha-beta-depleted transplantation in children. Using unique molecular identifiers, the investigators prepared the TCRbeta library. One entry per CDR3 protein, called by TCRdb with MiXCR from the PCR reads. The sample lists around 600,000 distinct CDR3 sequences, roughly 15% occurring once. The source material was PBMCs from the stem cell graft donor, sampled from the stem cell graft. Every receptor here comes from a human donor who donated a stem cell graft to a child with acute myeloid leukemia.

This clonotype was counted many times. J is TRBJ2-3 and V is TRBV9; possible D gene TRBD1, 6 bases. From germline, CDR1 is SGDLS and CDR2 YYNGEE. Trimming took off 5 bases at V and 6 bases at J, with 10 bases between the two ends. The CDR3 spans 12 residues. CDR3 loop: CASSVGADTQYF. The CDR3 nucleotides are TGTGCCAGCAGTGTGGGGGCCGATACGCAGTATTTT.

The J gene is TRBJ1-1, the V gene TRBV20-1; the D is unclear. Deletions cut 3 bases from V and 2 bases from J, with 10 bases between. The CDR3 is 13 amino acids. CDR1 and CDR2 from the germline V gene are DFQATT and SNEGSKA (reference sequence). CDR3: CSARLTVNTEAFF. The DNA of the CDR3 is TGCAGTGCTAGGCTCACGGTAAACACTGAAGCTTTCTTT.

The V gene is TRBV7-2, the J gene TRBJ1-1; no definite D call. The CDR3 has 12 amino acids. Trimming stripped 5 bases from V and 5 bases from J, with 9 bases between. The V gene's germline CDR1 is SGHTA and CDR2 FQGNSA. The CDR3 here is CASSHDITEAFF. The CDR3 nucleotides read TGTGCCAGCAGCCACGACATTACTGAAGCTTTCTTT.

This clonotype was counted ten times or more. V is TRBV12-3 or TRBV12-4 and J is TRBJ2-5; possibly TRBD2 for D (7 bases). The V and J ends lost 7 bases and 5 bases respectively, with 17 bases between them. The CDR3 is 14 residues long. CDR3 sequence reads: CASTSGGPLETQYF. CDR3 sequence (DNA): TGTGCCAGCACCTCGGGGGGCCCTCTCGAGACCCAGTACTTC.

This clonotype has ten or more counts. The chain links TRBV10-3 to TRBJ2-7, with a possible D match to TRBD2 (5 bases). Germline CDR1 reads ENHRY; CDR2 reads SYGVKD. V was clipped by 7 bases and J by 0 bases, with 10 bases between them. The length of the CDR3 is 13 residues. The CDR3 sequence: CAIKPGSSYEQYF. CDR3 sequence (DNA): TGTGCCATCAAACCGGGGAGCTCCTACGAGCAGTACTTC.

Ten or more counts support this clonotype. V usage is TRBV29-1 and J usage is TRBJ1-1; D might be TRBD1 (5 bases). The CDR3 loop spans 13 amino acids. The V and J ends lost 5 bases and 0 bases respectively, with 10 bases between them. CDR1 SQVTM and CDR2 ANQGSEA come from the germline V gene. The CDR3 here is CSVLTEMNTEAFF. CDR3 bases: TGCAGCGTTCTGACAGAAATGAACACTGAAGCTTTCTTT.

V and J are TRBV7-9 and TRBJ1-2; TRBD1 is a possible D gene (6 bases). This CDR3 comprises 15 residues. Trimming removed 5 bases from V and 6 bases from J, with 19 bases in between. Per the germline V gene, CDR1 is SEHNR and CDR2 is FQNEAQ (reference sequence). Here the CDR3 DNA reads TGTGCCAGCAGCACCGCGGGGGCAGGGCAGGATGGCTACACCTTC. This translates into CASSTAGAGQDGYTF.

This clonotype showed up many times. The rearrangement uses TRBV20-1 and TRBJ2-7; 8 nucleotides match TRBD1. Germline V gene sequence: CDR1 DFQATT, CDR2 SNEGSKA (reference sequence). The CDR3 consists of 14 residues. V trimming: 0 bases; J trimming: 0 bases; junction bases outside the gene matches: 1. The CDR3, as DNA: TGCAGTGCTAGAGAAACAGGGGGCTCCTACGAGCAGTACTTC. Its translation is CSARETGGSYEQYF.

This sequence joins TRBV4-2 and TRBJ2-1; the D gene is possibly TRBD2 (7 bases). With 1 base removed from V and 7 bases from J, the gap between germline ends came to 17 bases. The CDR3 length is 16 residues. Per the germline V gene, CDR1 is LGHNA and CDR2 is YNFKEQ. The CDR3 nucleotides are TGTGCCAGCAGCCAAGGCGGAGGGGGGGCTAAAAATGAGCAGTTCTTC. Translating gives CASSQGGGGAKNEQFF.

The gene calls are TRBV20-1 and TRBJ2-3; D may match TRBD1 or TRBD2 (5 bases each). This CDR3 is built from 14 residues. Germline CDR1 reads DFQATT; CDR2 reads SNEGSKA (reference sequence). The ends were cut back, 1 base at V and 0 bases at J, with 8 bases in the middle. CDR3 loop: CSARGDGSTDTQYF. In nucleotides, the CDR3 is TGCAGTGCTAGAGGGGACGGCAGCACAGATACGCAGTATTTT.

This clonotype was recorded at least ten times. V and J are TRBV20-1 and TRBJ1-4; D may be TRBD1 (6 bases). CDR3 size: 13 residues. V lost 3 bases, J lost 7 bases, and 12 bases lay in between. Germline V lookup: CDR1 DFQATT, CDR2 SNEGSKA (reference sequence). CDR3 sequence: CSASAGGGEKLFF. The CDR3, as DNA: TGCAGTGCTAGTGCGGGGGGCGGTGAAAAACTGTTTTTT.

This clonotype was counted a few times. This sequence joins TRBV7-9 and TRBJ2-3; possibly TRBD2 for D (5 bases). Germline V gene data show CDR1 as SEHNR and CDR2 as FQNEAQ (reference sequence). The CDR3 has 10 residues. Trimming left V 8 bases short and J 5 bases short, with 5 bases between. Written as DNA, the CDR3 is TGTGCCAGCGGGAGAGATACGCAGTATTTT. Translating gives CASGRDTQYF. Complete variable domain (other parts from reference TRBV7-9 and TRBJ2-3): DTGVSQNPRHKITKRGQNVTFRCDPISEHNRLYWYRQTLGQGPEFLTYFQNEAQLEKSRLLSDRFSAERPKGSFSTLEIQRTEQGDSAMYLCASGRDTQYFGPGTRLTVL.

The chain recombines TRBV5-6 with TRBJ2-2; TRBD1 matches 8 bases. The CDR3 contains 15 residues. Trimming removed 0 bases from V and 4 bases from J; junction bases left unmatched: 2. Germline CDR1 and CDR2: SGHDT and YYEEEE. CDR3 bases: TGTGCCAGCAGCTTGGTGGACAGGGCCACCGGGGAGCTGTTTTTT. Residues: CASSLVDRATGELFF.

This clonotype has a count of ten or more. The rearrangement uses TRBV27 and TRBJ2-5; 9 bases map to TRBD2. The CDR3 spans 15 residues. In germline, CDR1 is MNHEY, CDR2 SMNVEV (reference sequence). Unmatched junction bases numbered 7, after V lost 4 bases and J lost 4 bases. CDR3 DNA sequence: TGTGCCAGCAGTTCCATGGGACTAGCTCGAGAGACCCAGTACTTC. Translation: CASSSMGLARETQYF.

This clonotype has ten or more counts. This rearrangement joins TRBV9 to TRBJ1-2; D gene uncertain. CDR3 size: 13 residues. V lost 5 bases to trimming and J lost 4 bases, with 12 bases between them. From germline, CDR1 is SGDLS and CDR2 YYNGEE. As DNA, the CDR3 is TGTGCCAGCAGTCGATCAGGCTCCTATGGCTACACCTTC. This encodes CASSRSGSYGYTF.

In its sample, this clonotype was seen many times. V and J are TRBV10-3 and TRBJ1-4; unclear D gene. Germline V gene lookup returns CDR1 ENHRY and CDR2 SYGVKD. CDR3 length equals 14 residues. Trimming shortened V by 3 bases and J by 3 bases, and 8 bases separated the two germline ends. The CDR3 sequence: CAISEWGANEKLFF. The CDR3 nucleotides read TGTGCCATCAGTGAATGGGGAGCTAATGAAAAACTGTTTTTT.

The chain carries TRBV5-1 and TRBJ2-3; 7 bases are a match to TRBD1. Germline assignment: CDR1 SGHRS and CDR2 YFSETQ. V trimming: 3 bases; J trimming: 14 bases; junction bases outside the gene matches: 9. The CDR3 is made up of 12 amino acids. CDR3 region: CASSSDRVIWYF. CDR3 sequence (DNA): TGCGCCAGCAGCTCCGACAGGGTCATCTGGTATTTT.

This clonotype was counted between two and nine times. The chain employs TRBV7-9 and TRBJ2-7, with 8 bases fitting TRBD2. The CDR3 consists of 14 residues. The germline gives CDR1 SEHNR, CDR2 FQNEAQ (reference sequence). The trim removed 3 bases at V and 2 bases at J, leaving 3 bases unmatched. The CDR3 spells CASSFRGGPYEQYV. CDR3 DNA sequence: TGTGCCAGCAGCTTTCGCGGGGGGCCCTACGAGCAGTACGTC.

The genes are TRBV5-1 and TRBJ2-2; D is possibly TRBD1 or TRBD2 (5 bases each). This CDR3 has 17 amino acids. Per germline, CDR1 SGHRS and CDR2 YFSETQ. V lost 0 bases, J lost 1 base, and 13 bases lay in between. The CDR3 protein is CASSLARGALNTGELFF. CDR3 DNA: TGCGCCAGCAGCTTGGCCAGAGGGGCCCTGAACACCGGGGAGCTGTTTTTT.

The sample holds many counts of this clonotype. The chain carries TRBV5-5 and TRBJ2-1; no firm D call. V dropped 7 bases and J dropped 7 bases, with 15 bases sitting between them. This CDR3 region has 13 residues. Germline assignment: CDR1 SGHKS and CDR2 YYEKEE (reference sequence). This CDR3 reads CASGPGPWNEQFF. CDR3 coding DNA: TGTGCCAGCGGCCCGGGCCCGTGGAATGAGCAGTTCTTC. The full variable domain, in which reference TRBV5-5 and TRBJ2-1 provide the parts outside the CDR3, is DAGVTQSPTHLIKTRGQQVTLRCSPISGHKSVSWYQQVLGQGPQFIFQYYEKEERGRGNFPDRFSARQFPNYSSELNVNALLLGDSALYLCASGPGPWNEQFFGPGTRLTVL.

This clonotype occurred a few times. The chain combines TRBV12-3 or TRBV12-4 with TRBJ2-2, with 10 nucleotides matching TRBD2. The J segment lost 4 bases and the V segment lost 8 bases, leaving 1 base of the junction unmatched. This CDR3 has 13 amino acids. Written as DNA, the CDR3 is TGTGCCAGCCAGCGGGGGGGCACCGGGGAGCTGTTTTTT. This translates into CASQRGGTGELFF.

The chain is built from TRBV5-6 and TRBJ2-1; 8 bases map to TRBD1. This CDR3 is 16 amino acids long. CDR1 SGHDT and CDR2 YYEEEE come from the germline V gene. The V segment lost 0 bases and the J segment 4 bases; nucleotides outside the gene matches: 6. The CDR3: CASSLGTGWTYNEQFF. The CDR3 bases are TGTGCCAGCAGCTTGGGGACAGGGTGGACTTACAATGAGCAGTTCTTC.

This clonotype was seen many times. The chain links TRBV20-1 to TRBJ2-1, with TRBD1 matching 8 bases. With 1 base clipped from V and 6 bases from J, the junction kept 5 bases outside the gene matches. CDR1 is DFQATT, CDR2 SNEGSKA, per germline (reference sequence). CDR3 size: 14 residues. The CDR3 here is CSARGVGQGNEQFF. The CDR3 DNA reads TGCAGTGCTAGAGGGGTAGGACAGGGCAATGAGCAGTTCTTC.

The sample holds many counts of this clonotype. CDR3 sequence reads: CSARSLAGGQETQYF. CDR3 in DNA: TGCAGTGCTAGGTCCCTAGCGGGGGGGCAAGAGACCCAGTACTTC. The chain joins TRBV20-1 to TRBJ2-5; the match to TRBD2 covers 12 bases. Germline-derived CDR1 and CDR2 are DFQATT and SNEGSKA (reference sequence). The CDR3 has 15 amino acids. Trimming took 3 bases from V and 2 from J; bases not matched to a gene: 4.

This chain connects TRBV20-1 to TRBJ1-1; D unresolved. Germline CDR1 is DFQATT and CDR2 is SNEGSKA (reference sequence). The V gene lost 0 bases and the J gene lost 7 bases, with 18 bases spanning the gap. This CDR3 is built from 15 residues. CDR3 region: CSARDLGAGPIEAFF. CDR3 coding DNA: TGCAGTGCTAGAGATCTTGGAGCGGGCCCAATTGAAGCTTTCTTT.

The V and J genes are TRBV12-3 or TRBV12-4 and TRBJ2-1, with D perhaps TRBD2 (6 bases). The CDR3 is 14 residues long. The V end was cut by 3 bases, the J end by 4 bases, with 10 bases between. In DNA, the CDR3 is TGTGCCAGCAGTTTCTCTCTAGCGTACAATGAGCAGTTCTTC. Amino acid sequence: CASSFSLAYNEQFF.

The chain links TRBV12-3 or TRBV12-4 to TRBJ2-5, with D tentatively TRBD2 (6 bases). The CDR3 consists of 14 residues. V was trimmed by 3 bases and J by 4 bases, leaving 12 bases between them. The CDR3, as DNA: TGTGCCAGCAGTTTCGGGGGAAGGATAGAGACCCAGTACTTC. Translation: CASSFGGRIETQYF.

This clonotype was seen many times. The chain uses TRBV12-3 or TRBV12-4 and TRBJ2-1, with D maybe TRBD1 (5 bases). The germline V and J ends were trimmed by 5 bases and 3 bases, with 14 bases remaining between them. The CDR3 runs to 15 residues. CDR3 protein: CASSPSREDYNEQFF. The CDR3 region has the DNA TGTGCCAGCAGTCCGAGCAGGGAAGACTACAATGAGCAGTTCTTC.

This clonotype was recorded at least ten times. The V call is TRBV9, the J call TRBJ2-2, with TRBD1 identical over 9 bases. The CDR3 has 15 residues. Germline lookup yields CDR1 SGDLS and CDR2 YYNGEE. The V segment lost 3 bases and the J segment 5 bases; nucleotides outside the gene matches: 5. CDR3 sequence: CASSGGQGRTGELFF. CDR3 nucleotides: TGTGCCAGCAGCGGAGGACAGGGGAGGACCGGGGAGCTGTTTTTT.

This clonotype was seen repeatedly, ten times or more. The V and J genes are TRBV10-3 and TRBJ2-5, with D unclear. Trimming pared 3 bases from V and 5 bases from J, leaving 16 bases between. CDR3 length equals 15 residues. Germline CDR1 ENHRY, CDR2 SYGVKD. This CDR3 reads CAISDGLDGPETQYF. DNA for the CDR3: TGTGCCATCAGTGACGGGTTAGATGGGCCGGAGACCCAGTACTTC.

This clonotype was seen at least ten times. This chain links TRBV20-1 with TRBJ2-1, with 8 nucleotides matching TRBD1. Germline V gives CDR1 DFQATT, CDR2 SNEGSKA (reference sequence). The CDR3 covers 15 residues. V trimming: 1 base; J trimming: 4 bases; junction bases outside the gene matches: 6. Written as DNA, the CDR3 is TGCAGTGCTAGAGTCGGGACAGGAAGGTACAATGAGCAGTTCTTC. Translating gives CSARVGTGRYNEQFF.

The sample holds many counts of this clonotype. The chain couples TRBV20-1 to TRBJ2-1, with D perhaps being TRBD1 or TRBD2 (5 bases each). Germline values: CDR1 DFQATT, CDR2 SNEGSKA (reference sequence). Trimming left V 6 bases short and J 8 bases short, with 20 bases between. The CDR3 contains 14 residues. The CDR3 coding sequence is TGCAGTGCCCTCGACAGCGGCCCGTTCGATGAGCAGTTCTTC. Encoded protein: CSALDSGPFDEQFF.